The 32 T cell receptor beta chains listed next were all sequenced from one sample in a study of glioma-infiltrating T cells. TCR alpha and beta CDR3 regions were amplified from RNA using iRepertoire nested multiplex PCR. TCRdb reanalysed the multiplex PCR reads using MiXCR and keeps one entry per CDR3 protein. The repertoire holds around 99,000 distinct CDR3 sequences, with less than 30% as singletons. Sequencing was done on a sample of glioma tissue, nonneoplastic brain tissue, or PBMCs (not recorded which). The receptors derive from a human donor with low-grade glioma or glioblastoma, undergoing nonglioma brain surgery, or in good health (not recorded which).

This clonotype appeared many times. The genes are TRBV6-1 and TRBJ2-5, with 8 positions matching TRBD2. Germline loops: CDR1 MNHNS, CDR2 SASEGT. Losses at the gene ends were 6 bases for V and 1 base for J; bases not matched to a gene: 13. CDR3 length: 17 amino acids. CDR3 region: CASSPGGGVGRQETQYF. The CDR3 nucleotides read TGTGCCAGCAGCCCCGGGGGGGGCGTAGGTCGCCAAGAGACCCAGTACTTC.

This clonotype was found many times. The chain links TRBV6-1 to TRBJ2-2; D call uncertain. The germline V and J ends were trimmed by 10 bases and 7 bases, with 7 bases remaining between them. Germline V gives CDR1 MNHNS, CDR2 SASEGT. The CDR3 loop spans 10 amino acids. CDR3 protein: CAITLGELFF. The CDR3 region has the DNA TGTGCCATCACACTCGGGGAGCTGTTTTTT.

The table lists this clonotype with a few counts. The chain links TRBV19 to TRBJ2-1; weak D call: TRBD2 (7 bases). Trimming stripped 2 bases from V and 6 bases from J, with 14 bases between. The CDR3 covers 15 residues. Per the germline V gene, CDR1 is LNHDA and CDR2 is SQIVND (reference sequence). CDR3 residues: CASSISGGPSNEQFF. CDR3 in DNA: TGTGCCAGTAGTATATCCGGGGGGCCGTCCAATGAGCAGTTCTTC.

This clonotype was detected a few times. This chain links TRBV7-9 with TRBJ1-6; D unresolved. CDR3 length: 16 amino acids. CDR1 and CDR2 (germline): SEHNR, FQNEAQ (reference sequence). V gave up 5 bases and J gave up 7 bases, with 18 bases separating them. The DNA for the CDR3 is TGTGCCAGCAGCCCAGTACCGGGGAGGGCAAATTCACCCCTCCACTTT. Encoded protein: CASSPVPGRANSPLHF.

In this sample, this clonotype turned up many times. This rearrangement joins TRBV7-2 to TRBJ2-2; 7 nucleotides line up with TRBD1. Germline CDR1 reads SGHTA; CDR2 reads FQGNSA. Unmatched junction bases numbered 14, after V lost 6 bases and J lost 7 bases. The CDR3 runs to 16 residues. CDR3 loop: CASRLGQAVESGELFF. The CDR3 nucleotides read TGTGCCAGCAGGCTCGGACAGGCGGTTGAAAGCGGGGAGCTGTTTTTT. Combining the CDR3 with reference TRBV7-2 and TRBJ2-2 gives the whole variable domain GAGVSQSPSNKVTEKGKDVELRCDPISGHTALYWYRQSLGQGLEFLIYFQGNSAPDKSGLPSDRFSAERTGGSVSTLTIQRTQQEDSAVYLCASRLGQAVESGELFFGEGSRLTVL.

Points on this clonotype: Possible read error: a much larger clone is one base away. The genes are TRBV11-1 and TRBJ1-1; D call uncertain. The V gene's germline CDR1 is SGHAT and CDR2 FQDESV (reference sequence). The length of the CDR3 is 15 residues. CDR3 DNA sequence: TGTTCCAGCAGCTTAATTACTAGAAGTGGCACTGAAGCTTTCTTT. Its protein is CSSSLITRSGTEAFF.

This clonotype was detected ten times or more. The chain couples TRBV7-2 to TRBJ1-1, with TRBD1 matching 8 bases. The CDR3 loop spans 14 amino acids. V shed 1 base and J 4 bases; nucleotides not matched to a gene: 2. Germline values: CDR1 SGHTA, CDR2 FQGNSA. The CDR3 sequence: CASSLGQGITEAFF. The CDR3 nucleotides are TGTGCCAGCAGCTTAGGACAGGGGATCACTGAAGCTTTCTTT.

This clonotype was recorded many times. The J gene is TRBJ2-7, the V gene TRBV6-1; TRBD2 aligns across 12 bases. Germline V lookup: CDR1 MNHNS, CDR2 SASEGT. The ends lost 5 bases at V and 4 bases at J; junction bases unmatched: 18. The length of the CDR3 is 19 residues. CDR3 sequence: CASSLRSPLAGGPGYEQYF. DNA of the CDR3: TGTGCCAGCAGTTTACGTTCCCCTCTAGCGGGAGGGCCGGGATACGAGCAGTACTTC.

In its sample, this clonotype was seen a few times. V and J are TRBV7-9 and TRBJ1-2; 11 bases are shared with TRBD1. Germline trimming cut 5 bases from V and 6 bases from J; bases unmatched to any gene: 2. From germline, CDR1 is SEHNR and CDR2 FQNEAQ (reference sequence). The CDR3 sequence is 13 residues long. The CDR3 nucleotides read TGTGCCAGCAGCCGGACAGGGGGCGATGGCTACACCTTC. This sequence encodes CASSRTGGDGYTF.

The table lists this clonotype with many counts. The chain combines TRBV28 with TRBJ1-1; perhaps TRBD1 as D (6 bases). The CDR3 is 15 amino acids. CDR1 MDHEN and CDR2 SYDVKM come from the germline V gene. V dropped 5 bases and J dropped 0 bases, with 13 bases sitting between them. The CDR3 is CASSTLDSLNTEAFF. As DNA, the CDR3 is TGTGCCAGCAGTACTCTGGACAGTTTGAACACTGAAGCTTTCTTT. The complete variable domain, with remaining parts taken from reference TRBV28 and TRBJ1-1, reads DVKVTQSSRYLVKRTGEKVFLECVQDMDHENMFWYRQDPGLGLRLIYFSYDVKMKEKGDIPEGYSVSREKKERFSLILESASTNQTSMYLCASSTLDSLNTEAFFGQGTRLTVV.

This clonotype was counted at least ten times. The chain carries TRBV6-1 and TRBJ2-7, with a tentative D call TRBD1 (5 bases). Trimming cost V 5 bases and J 2 bases, with 10 bases left between them. The CDR3 runs 13 residues. Germline lookup yields CDR1 MNHNS and CDR2 SASEGT. In DNA form, the CDR3 reads TGTGCCAGCAGTTCCAGGGATCCCTACGAGCAGTACTTC. Encoded protein: CASSSRDPYEQYF.

This clonotype was seen ten or more times. The CDR3 DNA is TGTGCCAGCAGCCCGTCAGGACTAGCTTACAATGAGCAGTTCTTC. Protein sequence: CASSPSGLAYNEQFF. This chain connects TRBV9 to TRBJ2-1, with 8 positions matching TRBD2. V was clipped by 4 bases and J by 4 bases; unmatched bases: 7. Germline CDR1 and CDR2: SGDLS and YYNGEE. The CDR3 spans 15 residues.

Ten or more counts support this clonotype. The chain carries TRBV20-1 and TRBJ1-1, with D possibly TRBD1 on 5 matching bases. CDR1 is DFQATT and CDR2 is SNEGSKA in the germline V gene (reference sequence). The CDR3 extends over 15 amino acids. Trimming shortened V by 5 bases and J by 4 bases, and 20 bases separated the two germline ends. The CDR3 sequence: CSAPKGSGRGTEAFF. The CDR3 DNA reads as TGCAGTGCTCCTAAGGGGTCAGGGAGAGGCACTGAAGCTTTCTTT.

This clonotype was observed at least ten times. The gene calls are TRBV11-2 and TRBJ1-2; the D is unclear. V lost 1 base and J lost 4, with 7 bases in between. Looked up from germline, CDR1 is SGHAT and CDR2 is FQNNGV. The CDR3 contains 13 residues. The CDR3 nucleotides are TGTGCCAGCAGCTTAGGACTTCGCTATGGCTACACCTTC. Its protein product is CASSLGLRYGYTF.

This clonotype was picked up many times. The V call is TRBV4-1, the J call TRBJ1-5; D gene uncertain. The germline V gene encodes CDR1 MGHRA and CDR2 YSYEKL. The CDR3 loop spans 13 amino acids. Trimming pared 3 bases from V and 7 bases from J, leaving 10 bases between. CDR3 region: CASSQELAQPQHF. The CDR3, as DNA: TGCGCCAGCAGCCAGGAGTTGGCGCAGCCCCAGCATTTT.

This clonotype was recorded at least ten times. This chain links TRBV6-2 or TRBV6-3 with TRBJ1-5, with D tentatively TRBD1 (5 bases). Trimming removed 5 bases from V and 5 bases from J, with 16 bases in between. CDR1 is MNHEY, CDR2 SVGEGT, per germline. There are 15 residues in the CDR3. This chain's CDR3 is CASSTDGTSYQPQHF. The CDR3 nucleotides read TGTGCCAGCAGTACGGACGGGACGTCATATCAGCCCCAGCATTTT.

This clonotype was counted between two and nine times. The chain uses TRBV19 and TRBJ2-1; 7 nucleotides line up with TRBD2. This CDR3 region has 13 residues. Germline V gives CDR1 LNHDA, CDR2 SQIVND (reference sequence). With 6 bases clipped from V and 1 base from J, the junction kept 0 bases outside the gene matches. The CDR3 region has the DNA TGTGCCAGTAGGGGGGGGTCCTACAATGAGCAGTTCTTC. Its protein product is CASRGGSYNEQFF.

This clonotype was counted once. A single base separates this from a much larger clone, so it may be a read error. The rearrangement uses TRBV29-1 and TRBJ2-3; either TRBD1 or TRBD2 may fit D (5 bases each). From germline, CDR1 is SQVTM and CDR2 ANQGSEA. The CDR3 spans 15 residues. The CDR3 sequence is CSVEWLAEITGTQYF. In DNA form, the CDR3 reads TGCAGCGTTGAATGGCTAGCCGAAATCACAGGTACGCAGTATTTT.

The rearrangement uses TRBV5-5 and TRBJ2-1, with D hard to call. Trimming cost V 6 bases and J 2 bases, with 12 bases left between them. The length of the CDR3 is 14 residues. Per germline, CDR1 SGHKS and CDR2 YYEKEE (reference sequence). The CDR3, as DNA: TGTGCCAGCAACCGCGCGAACACCTACAATGAGCAGTTCTTC. It translates to CASNRANTYNEQFF.

This clonotype was detected many times. CDR3 nucleotide sequence: TGTGCCAGCCCAGGGAGAAACACTGAAGCTTTCTTT. Translated: CASPGRNTEAFF. The chain carries TRBV28 and TRBJ1-1; D perhaps matches TRBD1 (5 bases). The CDR3 runs to 12 residues. Germline V gene lookup returns CDR1 MDHEN and CDR2 SYDVKM. V lost 8 bases and J lost 2, with 9 bases in between.

This clonotype was seen many times. The rearrangement links TRBV10-2 to TRBJ1-5; no clear D. The length of the CDR3 is 12 residues. Between the trimmed V and J ends, which lost 5 bases and 6 bases, there was a span of 8 bases. CDR1 is WSHSY and CDR2 is SAAADI in the germline V gene. CDR3: CASSLEVQPQHF. CDR3 bases: TGCGCCAGCAGTCTTGAGGTTCAGCCCCAGCATTTT.

This clonotype appeared many times. The J gene is TRBJ2-7, the V gene TRBV5-1, with TRBD2 identical over 8 bases. CDR3 length: 12 residues. From germline, CDR1 is SGHRS and CDR2 YFSETQ. The ends lost 4 bases at V and 7 bases at J; junction bases unmatched: 4. In nucleotides, the CDR3 is TGCGCCAGCAGCCCCGGGAGGGCGGAGCAGTACTTC. It codes for CASSPGRAEQYF.

In its sample, this clonotype was seen many times. This chain connects TRBV11-3 to TRBJ2-7, with 8 bases matching TRBD1. The V segment lost 4 bases and the J segment 1 base; nucleotides outside the gene matches: 9. Germline-derived CDR1 and CDR2 are SGHNT and YENEEA. This CDR3 contains 16 residues. The CDR3 sequence is CASSYTPGQVSYEQYF. The CDR3 DNA sequence: TGTGCCAGCAGCTACACCCCGGGACAGGTATCCTACGAGCAGTACTTC.

This clonotype was seen many times. The chain carries TRBV10-2 and TRBJ2-7; D gene ambiguous. Trimming left V 3 bases short and J 3 bases short, with 6 bases between. The CDR3 length is 12 residues. Germline assignment: CDR1 WSHSY and CDR2 SAAADI. CDR3 in amino acids: CASSDRVYEQYF. Here the CDR3 DNA reads TGCGCCAGCAGTGATAGAGTCTACGAGCAGTACTTC.

There are many counts of this clonotype. The chain carries TRBV27 and TRBJ2-7, with 8 bases lining up with TRBD1. This CDR3 region has 15 residues. V was clipped by 4 bases and J by 1 base; unmatched bases: 6. The germline V gene encodes CDR1 MNHEY and CDR2 SMNVEV (reference sequence). DNA of the CDR3: TGTGCCAGCAGTTCCGCCGGGACAGGATCCTACGAGCAGTACTTC. Its translation is CASSSAGTGSYEQYF.

This clonotype was seen repeatedly, ten times or more. V usage is TRBV7-2 and J usage is TRBJ2-3; D is unresolved. Trimming removed 4 bases from V and 2 bases from J, with 16 bases in between. The V gene's germline CDR1 is SGHTA and CDR2 FQGNSA. This CDR3 is built from 16 residues. CDR3 coding DNA: TGTGCCAGCAGCTCCCGGGTCCTTATTTACACAGATACGCAGTATTTT. Protein: CASSSRVLIYTDTQYF.

This clonotype has ten or more counts. V usage is TRBV20-1 and J usage is TRBJ1-1; D remains unclear. Trimming took 6 bases from V and 0 from J, leaving 11 bases between them. The CDR3 is 13 amino acids. Germline assignment: CDR1 DFQATT and CDR2 SNEGSKA (reference sequence). This chain's CDR3 is CSAIRGVNTEAFF. The CDR3 bases are TGCAGTGCAATCCGGGGAGTGAACACTGAAGCTTTCTTT.

This clonotype has only one observation. V gene TRBV9 combines with J gene TRBJ2-7, with D possibly matching TRBD2 (6 bases). The CDR3 has 14 amino acids. Germline loops: CDR1 SGDLS, CDR2 YYNGEE. V lost 0 bases to trimming and J lost 0 bases, with 7 bases between them. This CDR3 reads CASSVVGSSYEQYF. The CDR3 region has the DNA TGTGCCAGCAGCGTAGTCGGGAGCTCCTACGAGCAGTACTTC.

This clonotype was seen repeatedly, ten times or more. The chain is built from TRBV28 and TRBJ1-1; D is perhaps TRBD1 (5 bases). The CDR3 covers 13 residues. The germline gives CDR1 MDHEN, CDR2 SYDVKM. V lost 7 bases and J lost 3, with 12 bases in between. The CDR3 nucleotides read TGTGCCAGCAACCCTGACAGATACACTGAAGCTTTCTTT. Its protein is CASNPDRYTEAFF. The full variable domain, its missing parts supplied by reference TRBV28 and TRBJ1-1, is DVKVTQSSRYLVKRTGEKVFLECVQDMDHENMFWYRQDPGLGLRLIYFSYDVKMKEKGDIPEGYSVSREKKERFSLILESASTNQTSMYLCASNPDRYTEAFFGQGTRLTVV.

This clonotype was detected only once. This may arise from a read error, as a much more abundant clone is one base away. The chain is built from TRBV5-1 and TRBJ2-3; possibly TRBD1 for D (5 bases). The CDR3 has 18 amino acids. V gave up 4 bases and J gave up 0 bases, with 21 bases separating them. Germline V lookup: CDR1 SGHRS, CDR2 YFSETQ. CDR3 protein: CASSQNIFSRGSTDTQYF. In DNA form, the CDR3 reads TGCGCCAGCAGCCAAAACATCTTTAGTAGGGGTAGCACAGATACGCAGTATTTT.

A note on this clonotype: The conserved closing phenylalanine or tryptophan is absent in this CDR3, likely reflecting a read error. This chain uses TRBV6-1 with TRBJ2-7; D might be TRBD1 (6 bases). The V gene's germline CDR1 is MNHNS and CDR2 SASEGT. The length of the CDR3 is 13 residues. Trimming shortened V by 1 base and J by 8 bases, and 12 bases separated the two germline ends. CDR3: CASSEVKQGQQYL. DNA of the CDR3: TGTGCCAGCAGTGAAGTCAAACAGGGACAGCAGTACTTG.

Regarding this clonotype: The junction shows a germline mismatch at one end, possibly a read error. The V call is TRBV7-9, the J call TRBJ2-7, with 8 bases that match TRBD1. The germline V gene encodes CDR1 SEHNR and CDR2 FQNEAQ (reference sequence). The CDR3 has 15 residues. In DNA, the CDR3 is TGCGCCAGCAGCCATGAGGACAGGGTGCTGGACGAGCAGTACTTC. It is translated as CASSHEDRVLDEQYF. Drawing the rest from reference TRBV7-9 and TRBJ2-7, the complete variable domain is DTGVSQNPRHKITKRGQNVTFRCDPISEHNRLYWYRQTLGQGPEFLTYFQNEAQLEKSRLLSDRFSAERPKGSFSTLEIQRTEQGDSAMYLCASSHEDRVLDEQYFGPGTRLTVT.